Following are 30 T cell receptor beta chains from one sample sequenced in a study of Ad26.COV2.S vaccination and SARS-CoV-2 variants. Treatment here: approximately 18 received Ad26.COV2.S at low or high dose, single or two shots; roughly 5 received placebo; per-sample allocation not given. Each sample was drawn 63 days after the first injection (of vaccine or placebo). Only in-frame clones appear in the TCRdb table, and some are missing; sequencing was by immunoSEQ multiplex PCR. The data show around 450,000 clones, with 89% seen just once and over 2% held by the top ten. The sample here was peripheral blood, taken in a trial of Ad26.COV2.S vaccine versus placebo. These receptors all stem from a person between 18 and 65 years old who received the Ad26.COV2.S COVID-19 vaccine or a placebo.

This clone has only a few counts. The chain carries TRBV7-9 and TRBJ1-6; D unclear. The CDR3 length is 14 residues. V lost 1 base and J lost 5, with 6 bases in between. CDR1 and CDR2 (germline): SEHNR, FQNEAQ (reference sequence). This chain's CDR3 is CASSLVGHNSPLHF. CDR3 bases: TGTGCCAGCAGCTTAGTTGGACATAATTCACCCCTCCACTTT.

The J gene is TRBJ1-6, the V gene TRBV12-3 or TRBV12-4, with D perhaps matching TRBD1 (5 bases). V was cut by 3 bases and J by 12 bases, with 6 bases left in between. This CDR3 contains 11 residues. CDR3 residues: CASSLQGPLHF. The CDR3 coding sequence is TGTGCCAGCAGTTTGCAGGGACCCCTCCACTTT.

This clone appeared a single time. This chain connects TRBV19 to TRBJ1-3; D uncertain. V was trimmed by 5 bases and J by 0 bases, leaving 14 bases between them. The germline CDR1 and CDR2 sequences are LNHDA and SQIVND (reference sequence). This CDR3 contains 16 residues. This CDR3 is CASSGRIRSSGNTIYF. In DNA, the CDR3 is TGTGCCAGTAGTGGCCGGATTCGAAGCTCTGGAAACACCATATATTTT.

The chain has TRBV2 and TRBJ2-5; 8 bases fit TRBD2. Germline loops: CDR1 SNHLY, CDR2 FYNNEI. With 2 bases clipped from V and 5 bases from J, the junction kept 4 bases outside the gene matches. The CDR3 totals 14 residues. CDR3 sequence: CASSEYASGETQYF. CDR3 bases: TGTGCCAGCAGTGAATATGCTAGCGGGGAGACCCAGTACTTC.

The genes are TRBV6-5 and TRBJ2-7, with D unclear. CDR1 and CDR2 (germline): MNHEY, SVGAGI. Trimming stripped 6 bases from V and 4 bases from J, with 10 bases between. The CDR3 has 12 amino acids. The CDR3 sequence is CASRLTPYEQYV. The CDR3 nucleotides are TGTGCCAGCAGATTGACTCCGTACGAGCAGTACGTC.

This sequence joins TRBV4-2 and TRBJ1-1; 7 nucleotides agree with TRBD1. Germline-derived CDR1 and CDR2 are LGHNA and YNFKEQ. V lost 0 bases and J lost 4; bases outside the gene matches: 11. The CDR3 consists of 17 residues. The CDR3: CASSQDPPGGEGTEAFF. The CDR3 bases are TGTGCCAGCAGCCAAGACCCTCCAGGGGGGGAGGGCACTGAAGCTTTCTTT.

This chain connects TRBV6-2 or TRBV6-3 to TRBJ1-3, with D perhaps matching TRBD1 (5 bases). CDR3 length: 11 residues. Germline V CDR1 and CDR2: MNHEY, SVGEGT. The V end lost 4 bases, the J end lost 14 bases, and 12 bases lay between the germline ends. The CDR3 nucleotides read TGTGCCAGCAGTTTCCCCGGGGCCTTATATTTT. Its protein product is CASSFPGALYF.

The chain joins TRBV7-2 to TRBJ2-2, with a weak D call TRBD1 (6 bases). The V gene's germline CDR1 is SGHTA and CDR2 FQGNSA. V was clipped by 2 bases and J by 5 bases, with 12 bases between them. The CDR3 contains 15 residues. CDR3 region: CASSLNPGVTGELFF. The DNA for the CDR3 is TGTGCCAGCAGCTTAAATCCAGGGGTAACCGGGGAGCTGTTTTTT.

V and J are TRBV7-2 and TRBJ1-2; TRBD1 aligns across 8 bases. V gave up 1 base and J gave up 7 bases; unmatched junction bases: 5. Germline assignment: CDR1 SGHTA and CDR2 FQGNSA. This CDR3 spans 14 amino acids. CDR3 nucleotides: TGTGCCAGCAGCTTAGGACAGGGGTTAGGTGGCTACACCTTC. As protein: CASSLGQGLGGYTF.

This clone is a singleton in its sample. The rearrangement links TRBV5-1 to TRBJ2-5, with TRBD1 identical over 9 bases. The CDR3 is 15 residues long. Germline CDR1 and CDR2: SGHRS and YFSETQ. Germline trimming cut 1 base from V and 5 bases from J; bases unmatched to any gene: 6. CDR3 in amino acids: CASSLYSDRGETQYF. The DNA of the CDR3 is TGCGCCAGCAGCTTGTATTCCGACAGGGGGGAGACCCAGTACTTC.

V gene TRBV7-2 combines with J gene TRBJ2-2; 12 bases match TRBD2. This CDR3 has 17 residues. After removal of 3 bases from V and 5 bases from J, the junction contained 7 bases not matched to a gene. Germline loops: CDR1 SGHTA, CDR2 FQGNSA. The CDR3 nucleotides read TGTGCCAGCAGCTTGACAGTAACTAGCGGGAGGACCGGGGAGCTGTTTTTT. It is translated as CASSLTVTSGRTGELFF.

The chain couples TRBV6-5 to TRBJ1-2, with a weak D call TRBD1 (5 bases). V lost 7 bases and J 5 bases, leaving 17 bases between the germline ends. Per germline, CDR1 MNHEY and CDR2 SVGAGI. The CDR3 extends over 14 amino acids. Here the CDR3 DNA reads TGTGCCAGCACTTCCCGGGACTTCTTGTATGGCTACACCTTC. It yields the protein CASTSRDFLYGYTF.

The chain uses TRBV7-3 and TRBJ2-1; TRBD1 matches at 7 bases. Germline CDR1 is SGHTA and CDR2 is FQGTGA. The J segment lost 5 bases and the V segment lost 2 bases, leaving 12 bases of the junction unmatched. This CDR3 spans 17 amino acids. In nucleotides, the CDR3 is TGTGCCAGCAGCTTATTTAGGGACAGCACTAATAACAATGAGCAGTTCTTC. Amino acids: CASSLFRDSTNNNEQFF.

This clone is a singleton in its sample. A junction boundary mismatches the germline segment, possibly from a read error. In nucleotides, the CDR3 is TGTGCCAGCAGCTCCAGGGGCCCCTACGTCGATACGCAGTACTTT. Protein: CASSSRGPYVDTQYF. V and J are TRBV7-8 and TRBJ2-3; TRBD1 might be the D (6 bases). CDR3 size: 15 residues. CDR1 and CDR2 (germline): SGHVS, FQNEAQ.

J is TRBJ2-5 and V is TRBV5-1; either TRBD1 or TRBD2 may fit D (7 bases each). V was pared by 4 bases and J by 4 bases, with 20 bases between. Per the germline V gene, CDR1 is SGHRS and CDR2 is YFSETQ. CDR3 length equals 16 residues. The CDR3 DNA follows: TGCGCCAGCAGCCCTAGACAGGGAGGGTTGGGAGAGACCCAGTACTTC. Translating gives CASSPRQGGLGETQYF.

The chain links TRBV2 to TRBJ2-7, with D perhaps matching TRBD1 (6 bases). This CDR3 is built from 13 residues. Per the germline V gene, CDR1 is SNHLY and CDR2 is FYNNEI. The V gene lost 4 bases and the J gene lost 1 base, with 8 bases spanning the gap. The DNA for the CDR3 is TGTGCCAGCAGTGGGACAGAATCCTACGAGCAGTACGTC. Translation: CASSGTESYEQYV.

On this clone: A much bigger clone sits one base away, suggesting this may be a read error. The sample has other DNA sequences that encode this CDR3 too. CDR3 region: CASSLALADSTDTQYF. Here the CDR3 DNA reads TGTGCCAGCAGCTTGGCGCTAGCGGATAGCACAGATACGCAGTATTTT. The rearrangement links TRBV5-4 to TRBJ2-3; TRBD2 matches 7 bases. Losses at the gene ends were 0 bases for V and 0 bases for J; bases not matched to a gene: 4. This CDR3 contains 16 residues. Germline-derived CDR1 and CDR2 are SGHNT and YYREEE (reference sequence).

This clone was seen only a few times. The chain is built from TRBV7-9 and TRBJ1-1, with D maybe TRBD1 (5 bases). CDR3 length: 15 amino acids. The germline V gene encodes CDR1 SEHNR and CDR2 FQNEAQ (reference sequence). The germline V and J ends were trimmed by 4 bases and 7 bases, with 19 bases remaining between them. The CDR3 loop reads CASSSITGRGYEAFF. CDR3 in DNA: TGTGCCAGCAGCTCCATAACCGGACGGGGCTATGAAGCTTTCTTT. Full variable domain (outside the CDR3, taken from reference TRBV7-9 and TRBJ1-1): DTGVSQNPRHKITKRGQNVTFRCDPISEHNRLYWYRQTLGQGPEFLTYFQNEAQLEKSRLLSDRFSAERPKGSFSTLEIQRTEQGDSAMYLCASSSITGRGYEAFFGQGTRLTVV.

This chain links TRBV5-1 with TRBJ2-1, with TRBD1 identical over 7 bases. Germline V gene lookup returns CDR1 SGHRS and CDR2 YFSETQ. This CDR3 spans 15 amino acids. Trimming took 4 bases from V and 5 from J; bases not matched to a gene: 9. In DNA, the CDR3 is TGCGCCAGCAGCCCAAGACAGGGAGCGGACAATGAGCAGTTCTTC. This translates into CASSPRQGADNEQFF.

The chain joins TRBV28 to TRBJ2-1, with 7 bases aligning to TRBD2. The CDR3 runs to 16 residues. J was trimmed by 0 bases and V by 10 bases; bases with no gene match: 12. Germline V CDR1 and CDR2: MDHEN, SYDVKM. The CDR3 DNA follows: TGTGCCATCTCGGTCGGGAGGTCAAGCTCCTACAATGAGCAGTTCTTC. Translation: CAISVGRSSSYNEQFF.

The chain is built from TRBV24-1 and TRBJ2-7; 9 bases are shared with TRBD1. After removal of 6 bases from V and 5 bases from J, the junction contained 10 bases not matched to a gene. In germline, CDR1 is KGHDR, CDR2 SFDVKD. The CDR3 length is 15 residues. As DNA, the CDR3 is TGTGCCACCAGTCGACAGGGGGTGAAGGTAGACGAGCAGTACGTC. Translation: CATSRQGVKVDEQYV.

This sequence joins TRBV5-4 and TRBJ1-2, with D tentatively TRBD1 (6 bases). Germline lookup yields CDR1 SGHNT and CDR2 YYREEE (reference sequence). This CDR3 region has 15 residues. Trimming took 0 bases from V and 3 from J, leaving 12 bases between them. The CDR3 reads CASSLAGGKDYGYTF. The CDR3 DNA reads as TGTGCCAGCAGCTTGGCTGGGGGCAAGGACTATGGCTACACCTTC.

As concerns this clone: This CDR3 is also generated by other DNA sequences in the sample. The J gene is TRBJ1-2, the V gene TRBV3-1 (or the pseudogene TRBV3-2); D is unresolved. Trimming removed 0 bases at V and 7 bases at J, with 6 bases between. Germline CDR1 and CDR2: LGHDT and YNNKEL (reference sequence). The CDR3 totals 12 residues. CDR3 DNA: TGTGCCAGCAGCCAAGAGGGCGGTGGCTACACCTTC. This encodes CASSQEGGGYTF.

The chain recombines TRBV5-1 with TRBJ2-1; perhaps D is TRBD1 or TRBD2 (5 bases each). V was shortened by 1 base and J by 6 bases, with 20 bases between the two germline ends. Germline-derived CDR1 and CDR2 are SGHRS and YFSETQ. The CDR3 length is 17 residues. This chain's CDR3 is CASSLSARGPGLNEQFF. The CDR3 nucleotides read TGCGCCAGCAGCTTGTCAGCACGGGGCCCCGGGCTCAATGAGCAGTTCTTC. The full variable domain, rest sourced from reference TRBV5-1 and TRBJ2-1, is KAGVTQTPRYLIKTRGQQVTLSCSPISGHRSVSWYQQTPGQGLQFLFEYFSETQRNKGNFPGRFSGRQFSNSRSEMNVSTLELGDSALYLCASSLSARGPGLNEQFFGPGTRLTVL.

This clone was detected a few times. The V and J genes are TRBV6-6 and TRBJ2-2; tentatively, D is TRBD1 (5 bases). Trimming took off 8 bases at V and 3 bases at J, with 10 bases between the two ends. This CDR3 has 13 amino acids. CDR1 and CDR2 from the germline V gene are MNHNY and SVGAGI (reference sequence). The CDR3 loop reads CASLRQYTGELFF. CDR3 nucleotides: TGTGCCAGCCTAAGACAGTACACCGGGGAGCTGTTTTTT.

This chain connects TRBV5-4 to TRBJ1-3; D not resolved. Between the trimmed V and J ends, which lost 0 bases and 11 bases, there was a span of 18 bases. Germline values: CDR1 SGHNT, CDR2 YYREEE (reference sequence). This CDR3 has 15 residues. Here the CDR3 reads CASSLGPGPDSAIYF. Here the CDR3 DNA reads TGTGCCAGCAGCTTGGGCCCAGGCCCTGATTCCGCCATATATTTT.

This clone came up once. The chain uses TRBV5-1 and TRBJ2-1; 11 nucleotides align to TRBD2. Trimming took 4 bases from V and 10 from J; bases not matched to a gene: 10. Germline loops: CDR1 SGHRS, CDR2 YFSETQ. The CDR3 sequence is 15 residues long. The CDR3 loop is CASSNRGLAAHEQFF. The CDR3 nucleotides read TGCGCCAGCAGCAACCGGGGACTAGCGGCACACGAGCAGTTCTTC.

The rearrangement uses TRBV6-2 or TRBV6-3 and TRBJ2-3, with 11 bases lining up with TRBD2. Per the germline V gene, CDR1 is MNHEY and CDR2 is SVGEGT. With 4 bases clipped from V and 4 bases from J, the junction kept 22 bases outside the gene matches. The CDR3 is 21 residues long. The CDR3 region has the DNA TGTGCCAGCAGTTCCCCAACGACTAGCGGGGATTTTATAAAAGGTGCAGATACGCAGTATTTT. Its protein is CASSSPTTSGDFIKGADTQYF.

The genes are TRBV28 and TRBJ2-6; D not resolved. The CDR3 length is 15 residues. V dropped 4 bases and J dropped 0 bases, with 7 bases sitting between them. Germline values: CDR1 MDHEN, CDR2 SYDVKM. The CDR3 protein is CASSSHSSGANVLTF. The CDR3 region has the DNA TGTGCCAGCAGTTCCCATAGCTCTGGGGCCAACGTCCTGACTTTC. Based on the CDR3 plus reference TRBV28 and TRBJ2-6, the full variable domain is DVKVTQSSRYLVKRTGEKVFLECVQDMDHENMFWYRQDPGLGLRLIYFSYDVKMKEKGDIPEGYSVSREKKERFSLILESASTNQTSMYLCASSSHSSGANVLTFGAGSRLTVL.

This clone was counted a few times. CDR3 coding DNA: TGTGCCAGCAGTGAATACAGGGGAGCAGGCACTGAAGCTTTCTTT. Protein: CASSEYRGAGTEAFF. This sequence joins TRBV25-1 and TRBJ1-1, with a weak D call TRBD1 (6 bases). CDR1 is MGHDK, CDR2 SYGVNS, per germline. The CDR3 contains 15 residues. Trimming shortened V by 0 bases and J by 4 bases, and 12 bases separated the two germline ends.